The table lists the clone carrying this T cell receptor (beta chain) with a few counts. Trimming took 4 bases from V and 6 from J, leaving 13 bases between them. The CDR3 covers 13 residues. In germline, CDR1 is SGHRS, CDR2 YFSETQ. The data originate from a study of blood T cell repertoires in COVID-19. In the study overall: T cells, B-cell-depleted T cells, or PBMCs provided the cDNA or gDNA that served as material.

Repertoires were generated with immunoSEQ multiplex PCR, while TCRdb's copy carries only in-frame clones and drops some. The top ten hold roughly 29% of the sample, which has 150,000 to 180,000 clones, about 80% seen once. The chain couples TRBV5-1 to TRBJ1-2; TRBD1 is a possible D gene (6 bases). This TCR was sampled from a woman aged 60-75 years with acute or convalescent COVID-19. Sequences were obtained from peripheral blood. The CDR3 DNA is TGCGCCAGCAGCATAACAGGGACGAATGGCTACACCTTC. This codes for CASSITGTNGYTF.